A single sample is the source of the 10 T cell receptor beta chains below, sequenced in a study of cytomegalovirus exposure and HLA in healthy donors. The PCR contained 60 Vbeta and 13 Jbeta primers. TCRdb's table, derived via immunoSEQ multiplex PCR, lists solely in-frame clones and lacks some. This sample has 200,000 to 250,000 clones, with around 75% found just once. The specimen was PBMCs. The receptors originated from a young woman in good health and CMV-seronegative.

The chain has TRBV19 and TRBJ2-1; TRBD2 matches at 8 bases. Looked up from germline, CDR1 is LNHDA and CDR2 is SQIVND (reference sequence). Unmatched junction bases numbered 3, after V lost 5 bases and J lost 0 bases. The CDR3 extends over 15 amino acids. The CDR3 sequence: CASSREGSSYNEQFF. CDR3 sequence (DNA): TGTGCCAGTAGTCGGGAGGGGAGCTCCTACAATGAGCAGTTCTTC.

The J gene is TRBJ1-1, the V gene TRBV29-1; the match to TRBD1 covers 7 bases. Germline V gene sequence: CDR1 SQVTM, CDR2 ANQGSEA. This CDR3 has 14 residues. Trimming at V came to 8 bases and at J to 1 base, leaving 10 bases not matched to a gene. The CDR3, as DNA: TGCAGCCTCACGATGAAGGGGGCGAACACTGAAGCTTTCTTT. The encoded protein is CSLTMKGANTEAFF. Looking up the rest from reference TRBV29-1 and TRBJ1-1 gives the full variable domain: SAVISQKPSRDICQRGTSLTIQCQVDSQVTMMFWYRQQPGQSLTLIATANQGSEATYESGFVIDKFPISRPNLTFSTLTVSNMSPEDSSIYLCSLTMKGANTEAFFGQGTRLTVV.

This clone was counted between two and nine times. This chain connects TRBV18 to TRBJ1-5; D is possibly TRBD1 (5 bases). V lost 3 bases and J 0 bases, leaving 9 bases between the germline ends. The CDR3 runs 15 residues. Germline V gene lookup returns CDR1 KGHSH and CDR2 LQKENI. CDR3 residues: CASSPTGYSNQPQHF. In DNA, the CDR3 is TGTGCCAGCTCACCTACAGGTTATAGCAATCAGCCCCAGCATTTT.

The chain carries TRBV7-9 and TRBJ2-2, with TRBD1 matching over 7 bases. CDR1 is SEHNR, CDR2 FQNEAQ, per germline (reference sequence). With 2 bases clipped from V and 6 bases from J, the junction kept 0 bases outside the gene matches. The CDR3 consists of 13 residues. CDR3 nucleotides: TGTGCCAGCAGCTTACAGGGGGCCGGGGAGCTGTTTTTT. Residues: CASSLQGAGELFF.

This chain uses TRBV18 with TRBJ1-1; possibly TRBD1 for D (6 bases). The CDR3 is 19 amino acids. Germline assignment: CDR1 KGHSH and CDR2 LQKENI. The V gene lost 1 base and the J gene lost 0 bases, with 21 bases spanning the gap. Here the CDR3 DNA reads TGTGCCAGCTCACCACGCGTCTGGGGACATCTGGGGTTGAACACTGAAGCTTTCTTT. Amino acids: CASSPRVWGHLGLNTEAFF. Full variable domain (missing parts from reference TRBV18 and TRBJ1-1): NAGVMQNPRHLVRRRGQEARLRCSPMKGHSHVYWYRQLPEEGLKFMVYLQKENIIDESGMPKERFSAEFPKEGPSILRIQQVVRGDSAAYFCASSPRVWGHLGLNTEAFFGQGTRLTVV.

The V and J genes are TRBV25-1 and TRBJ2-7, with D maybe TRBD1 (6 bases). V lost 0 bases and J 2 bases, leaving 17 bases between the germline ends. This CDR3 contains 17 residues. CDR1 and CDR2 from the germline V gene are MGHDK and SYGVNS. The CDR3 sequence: CASSEYFDEGDAYEQYF. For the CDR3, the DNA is TGTGCCAGCAGTGAATATTTCGACGAGGGGGATGCCTACGAGCAGTACTTC.

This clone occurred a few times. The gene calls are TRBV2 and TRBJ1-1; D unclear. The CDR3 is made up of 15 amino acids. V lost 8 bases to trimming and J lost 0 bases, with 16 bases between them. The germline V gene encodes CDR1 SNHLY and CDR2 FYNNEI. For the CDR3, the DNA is TGTGCCAGCTTAACCCTAGGAGGCCTGAACACTGAAGCTTTCTTT. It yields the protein CASLTLGGLNTEAFF.

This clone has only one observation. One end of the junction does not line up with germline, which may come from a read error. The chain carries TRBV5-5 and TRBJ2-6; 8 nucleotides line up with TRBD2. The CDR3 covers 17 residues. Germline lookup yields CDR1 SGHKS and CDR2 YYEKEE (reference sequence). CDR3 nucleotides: TGTGACAGCACCCTAGCGGGCCGCCTGGGCGGGGCCAACGTCCTGACTTTC. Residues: CDSTLAGRLGGANVLTF.

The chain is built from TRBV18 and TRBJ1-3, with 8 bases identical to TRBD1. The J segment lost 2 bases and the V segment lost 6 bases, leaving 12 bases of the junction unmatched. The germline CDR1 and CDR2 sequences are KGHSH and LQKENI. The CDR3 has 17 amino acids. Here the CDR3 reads CASSHKGQDLPGNTIYF. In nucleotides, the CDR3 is TGTGCCAGCTCTCACAAGGGACAGGACCTCCCTGGAAACACCATATATTTT.

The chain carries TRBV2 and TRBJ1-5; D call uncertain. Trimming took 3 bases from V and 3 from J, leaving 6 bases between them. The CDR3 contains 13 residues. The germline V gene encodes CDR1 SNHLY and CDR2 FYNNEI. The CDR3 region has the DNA TGTGCCAGCAGTGACGGGTACAATCAGCCCCAGCATTTT. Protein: CASSDGYNQPQHF.